This entry is about one T cell receptor beta chain. Its target is not known. The CDR3 length is 17 residues. V dropped 2 bases and J dropped 8; count of bases not matched to a gene: 11. CDR1 is LGHDT, CDR2 YNNKEL, per germline (reference sequence). Profiling relied on immunoSEQ multiplex PCR, and the TCRdb table lists in-frame clones only, not all of them. The sample includes 130,000 or so clones, around 89% of them seen just once. The data derive from a study of T cell responses to AZD1222 COVID-19 vaccine. General study findings and limits: CD4 TCRs linked to vaccination spanned spike, dominating at 160-218 and 743-854. White British donors predominated, females outnumbered males, and clonal diversity was possibly underestimated.

The rearrangement uses TRBV3-1 (or the pseudogene TRBV3-2) and TRBJ2-1; TRBD2 agrees at 11 bases. The sequence derives from an adult in good health. The sample in question was peripheral blood, obtained on day 0 of AZD1222 vaccination. CDR3: CASSQTISGGGRDEQFF. The DNA for the CDR3 is TGTGCCAGCAGCCAAACCATTAGCGGGGGGGGCCGGGATGAGCAGTTCTTC.